This T cell receptor beta chain came from a study of CD8 T cells in Susac syndrome. Reverse transcription of about 0.5 to 1 ug RNA was performed with random hexamers. TCRdb independently ran MiXCR on the immunoSEQ multiplex PCR reads; one entry per CDR3 protein. The table lists about 190,000 distinct CDR3 sequences, around 90% of them singletons. Germline V gene data show CDR1 as SGHRS and CDR2 as YFSETQ. The V and J ends lost 3 bases and 0 bases, in that order; junction bases with no gene match: 5. The CDR3 is made up of 15 amino acids. Negative isolation was used for CD8+ and CD4+ T cells and FACS enrichment for TEMRA cells. There are a few counts of this clonotype.

The V call is TRBV5-1, the J call TRBJ1-2; 7 nucleotides match TRBD1. Sequencing was carried out using CD4+ T cells from PBMCs. The sequence came from a human donor with Susac syndrome. Here the CDR3 reads CASSWDSKANYGYTF. DNA of the CDR3: TGCGCCAGCAGCTGGGACAGCAAGGCTAACTATGGCTACACCTTC.